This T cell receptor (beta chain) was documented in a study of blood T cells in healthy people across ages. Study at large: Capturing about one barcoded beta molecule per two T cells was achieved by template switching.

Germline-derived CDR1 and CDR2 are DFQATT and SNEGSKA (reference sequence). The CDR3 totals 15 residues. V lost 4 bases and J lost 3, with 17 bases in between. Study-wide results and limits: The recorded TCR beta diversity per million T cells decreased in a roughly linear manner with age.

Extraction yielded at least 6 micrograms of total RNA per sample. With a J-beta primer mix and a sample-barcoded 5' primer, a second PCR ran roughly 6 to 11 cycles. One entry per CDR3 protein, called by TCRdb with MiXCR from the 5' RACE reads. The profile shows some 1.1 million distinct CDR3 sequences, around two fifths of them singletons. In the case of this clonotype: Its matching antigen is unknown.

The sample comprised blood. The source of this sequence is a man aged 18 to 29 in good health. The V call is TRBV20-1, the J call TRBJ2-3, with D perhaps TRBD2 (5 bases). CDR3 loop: CSAKQHSERTDTQYF. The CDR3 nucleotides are TGCAGTGCTAAGCAGCATAGCGAAAGGACAGATACGCAGTATTTT.